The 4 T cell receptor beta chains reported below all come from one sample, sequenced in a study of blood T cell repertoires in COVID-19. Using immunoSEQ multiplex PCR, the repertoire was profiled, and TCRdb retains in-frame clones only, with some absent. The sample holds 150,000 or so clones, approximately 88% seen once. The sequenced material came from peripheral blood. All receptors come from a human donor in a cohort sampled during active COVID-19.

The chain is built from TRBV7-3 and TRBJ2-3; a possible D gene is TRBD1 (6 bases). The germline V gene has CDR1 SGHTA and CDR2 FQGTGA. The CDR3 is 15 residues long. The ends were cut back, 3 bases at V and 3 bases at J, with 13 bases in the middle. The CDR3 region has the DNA TGTGCCAGCAGCTTCCAGGGGATAATGACAGATACGCAGTATTTT. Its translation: CASSFQGIMTDTQYF.

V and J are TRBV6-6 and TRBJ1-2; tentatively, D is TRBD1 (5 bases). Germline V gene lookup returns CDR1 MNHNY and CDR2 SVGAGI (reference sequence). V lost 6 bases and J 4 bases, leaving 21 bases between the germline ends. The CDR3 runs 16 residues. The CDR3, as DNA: TGTGCCAGCAGCGGGGGGGGGAGTAGGGTAGGCTATGGCTACACCTTC. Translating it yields CASSGGGSRVGYGYTF.

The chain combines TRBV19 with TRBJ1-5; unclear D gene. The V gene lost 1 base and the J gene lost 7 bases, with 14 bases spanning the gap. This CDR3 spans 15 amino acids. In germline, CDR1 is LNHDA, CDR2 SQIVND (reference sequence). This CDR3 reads CASSIAPDTRQPQHF. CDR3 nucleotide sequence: TGTGCCAGTAGTATAGCCCCTGATACTAGGCAGCCCCAGCATTTT.

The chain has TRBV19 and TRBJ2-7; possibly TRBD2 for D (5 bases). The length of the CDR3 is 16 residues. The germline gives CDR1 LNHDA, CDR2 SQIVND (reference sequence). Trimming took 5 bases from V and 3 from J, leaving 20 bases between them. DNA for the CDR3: TGTGCCAGTAGTCGGGGAGAGGCTGGTCTAGGCTACGAGCAGTACTTC. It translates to CASSRGEAGLGYEQYF.